Presented here are 6 T cell receptor beta chains from one specimen sequenced in a study of CD8+ T cells in alopecia areata. The authors extracted RNA and reverse transcribed it into cDNA as the sequencing template. Some clones are missing from TCRdb's copy, which holds only in-frame ones; the method was immunoSEQ multiplex PCR. This table holds more than 200,000 clones, roughly 64% found once. Treatment noted: oral pan-JAK inhibitor, 5-10 mg twice daily. The material sequenced was CD4+ T cells sorted from blood, taken at week 4, from a patient treated with tofacitinib. These receptors originate from a human donor with alopecia areata.

The chain combines TRBV27 with TRBJ1-1; tentative D call: TRBD1 (6 bases). This CDR3 comprises 16 residues. V lost 3 bases and J lost 0, with 14 bases in between. Looked up from germline, CDR1 is MNHEY and CDR2 is SMNVEV (reference sequence). The CDR3 DNA is TGTGCCAGCAGTTTGGGACAACCACTCTTGAACACTGAAGCTTTCTTT. Translated, it gives CASSLGQPLLNTEAFF.

This clone appeared a few times. J is TRBJ2-1 and V is TRBV14; D gene uncertain. Germline loops: CDR1 SGHDN, CDR2 FVKESK. V was clipped by 5 bases and J by 4 bases, with 6 bases between them. The CDR3 covers 12 residues. The CDR3 bases are TGTGCCAGCAGCTCACAATACAATGAGCAGTTCTTC. It is translated as CASSSQYNEQFF.

This clone was seen only a few times. V is TRBV18 and J is TRBJ2-3, with D perhaps TRBD2 (7 bases). V gave up 0 bases and J gave up 2 bases, with 15 bases separating them. The CDR3 sequence is 17 residues long. CDR1 is KGHSH and CDR2 is LQKENI in the germline V gene. In DNA, the CDR3 is TGTGCCAGCTCACCACCCTTGGCGGGGGCTCACACAGATACGCAGTATTTT. This gives the protein CASSPPLAGAHTDTQYF.

This rearrangement joins TRBV5-4 to TRBJ1-6; D is ambiguous. The CDR3 has 14 amino acids. Germline V lookup: CDR1 SGHNT, CDR2 YYREEE (reference sequence). The V end was cut by 0 bases, the J end by 8 bases, with 9 bases between. The CDR3, as DNA: TGTGCCAGCAGCTTGGCTCTGGGAGATTCACCCCTCCACTTT. Translated, it gives CASSLALGDSPLHF. Variable domain in full (rest from reference TRBV5-4 and TRBJ1-6): ETGVTQSPTHLIKTRGQQVTLRCSSQSGHNTVSWYQQALGQGPQFIFQYYREEENGRGNFPPRFSGLQFPNYSSELNVNALELDDSALYLCASSLALGDSPLHFGNGTRLTVT.

This clone was seen a handful of times. The J gene is TRBJ1-2, the V gene TRBV29-1; D is undetermined. Looked up from germline, CDR1 is SQVTM and CDR2 is ANQGSEA. V was clipped by 6 bases and J by 6 bases, with 14 bases between them. The CDR3 extends over 12 amino acids. The DNA of the CDR3 is TGCAGCGTCGGGGAGGGCGGGGATGGCTACACCTTC. Residues: CSVGEGGDGYTF.

This clone was observed a handful of times. This CDR3 reads CAISEEGGEQYF. The CDR3 coding sequence is TGTGCCATCAGTGAGGAGGGTGGCGAGCAGTACTTC. V is TRBV10-3 and J is TRBJ2-7; a possible D gene is TRBD2 (5 bases). Germline V gene data show CDR1 as ENHRY and CDR2 as SYGVKD. The length of the CDR3 is 12 residues. Trimming took 2 bases from V and 6 from J, leaving 8 bases between them.